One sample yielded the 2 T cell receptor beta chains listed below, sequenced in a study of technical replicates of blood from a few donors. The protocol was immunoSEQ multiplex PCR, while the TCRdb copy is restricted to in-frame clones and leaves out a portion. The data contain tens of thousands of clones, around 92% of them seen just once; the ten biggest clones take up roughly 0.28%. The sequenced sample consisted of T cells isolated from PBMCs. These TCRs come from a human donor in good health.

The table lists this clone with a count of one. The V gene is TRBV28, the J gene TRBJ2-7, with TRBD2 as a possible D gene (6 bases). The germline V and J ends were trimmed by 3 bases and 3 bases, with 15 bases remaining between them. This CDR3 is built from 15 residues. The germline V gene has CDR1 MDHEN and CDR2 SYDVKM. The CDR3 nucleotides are TGTGCCAGCAGTTTTGGGGGGACCACCTTCTACGAGCAGTACTTC. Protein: CASSFGGTTFYEQYF.

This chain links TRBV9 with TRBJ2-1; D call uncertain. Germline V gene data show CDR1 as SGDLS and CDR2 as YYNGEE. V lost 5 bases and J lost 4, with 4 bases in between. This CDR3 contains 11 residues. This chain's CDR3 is CASSKYNEQFF. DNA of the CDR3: TGTGCCAGCAGTAAATACAATGAGCAGTTCTTC.